Listed here is a single T cell receptor (beta chain). Its specificity is not known. In TCRdb, the RACE reads were re-called with MiXCR into one record per CDR3 protein. This sample has around 71,000 distinct CDR3 sequences, with about 9.1% found just once. The sample's time point: patch test 1, 2 weeks after DPC sensitization. This sample's treatment: therapeutic diphenylcyclopropenone sensitization with weekly scalp DPC. This sample is drawn from a study of human T cells and chemical hapten exposure. General study findings and limits: There was alopecia in the donors, so their immune response may differ from that of healthy people. The number of TCRs above 1 in 1000 frequency did not change after DPC sensitization.

The sequencing here drew on whole blood, taken in connection with sensitization to the hapten diphenylcyclopropenone (DPC). The clonotype was recovered from a woman aged 40 to 49 with alopecia areata. Some clones in this sample may be carry-over from other donors' samples.

The CDR3 region has the DNA TGTGCCAGCAGCTTAGATGGGGGATGGGGCACTGAAGCTTTCTTT. This gives the protein CASSLDGGWGTEAFF. The V and J genes are TRBV7-2 and TRBJ1-1; maybe TRBD1 (5 bases). There are 15 residues in the CDR3. The germline V and J ends were trimmed by 1 base and 4 bases, with 13 bases remaining between them. The germline V gene has CDR1 SGHTA and CDR2 FQGNSA.